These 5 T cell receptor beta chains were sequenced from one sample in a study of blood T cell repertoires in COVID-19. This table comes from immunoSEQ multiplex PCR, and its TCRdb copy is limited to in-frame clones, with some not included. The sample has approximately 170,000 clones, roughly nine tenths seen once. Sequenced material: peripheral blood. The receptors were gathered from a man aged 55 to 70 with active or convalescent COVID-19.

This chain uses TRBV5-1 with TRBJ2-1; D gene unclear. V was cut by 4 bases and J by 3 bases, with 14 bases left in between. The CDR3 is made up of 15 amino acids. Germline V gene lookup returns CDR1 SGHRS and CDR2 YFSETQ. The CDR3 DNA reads TGCGCCAGCAGCCCCCCCACTTCAGGCTACAATGAGCAGTTCTTC. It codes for CASSPPTSGYNEQFF. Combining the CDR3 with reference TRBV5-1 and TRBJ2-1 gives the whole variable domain KAGVTQTPRYLIKTRGQQVTLSCSPISGHRSVSWYQQTPGQGLQFLFEYFSETQRNKGNFPGRFSGRQFSNSRSEMNVSTLELGDSALYLCASSPPTSGYNEQFFGPGTRLTVL.

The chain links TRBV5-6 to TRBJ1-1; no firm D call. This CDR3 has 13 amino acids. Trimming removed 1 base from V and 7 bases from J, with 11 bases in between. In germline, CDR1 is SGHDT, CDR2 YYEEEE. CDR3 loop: CASSLRLPLEAFF. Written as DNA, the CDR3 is TGTGCCAGCAGCTTGCGACTACCCCTTGAAGCTTTCTTT.

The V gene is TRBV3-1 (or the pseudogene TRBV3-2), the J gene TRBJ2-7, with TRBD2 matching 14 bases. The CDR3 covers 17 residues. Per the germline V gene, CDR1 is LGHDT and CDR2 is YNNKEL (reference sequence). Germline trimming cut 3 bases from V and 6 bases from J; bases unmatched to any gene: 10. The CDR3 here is CASSQTSGRAGSGEQYF. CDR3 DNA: TGTGCCAGCAGCCAGACTAGCGGGAGGGCTGGATCGGGCGAGCAGTACTTC.

The CDR3 region has the DNA TGTGCCAGCAGCGGAGGGGGCGGCCGGAATGAGCAGTTCTTC. Translated: CASSGGGGRNEQFF. This rearrangement joins TRBV7-2 to TRBJ2-1; D is possibly TRBD1 (7 bases). The CDR3 consists of 14 residues. CDR1 and CDR2 from the germline V gene are SGHTA and FQGNSA. V was shortened by 5 bases and J by 7 bases, with 15 bases between the two germline ends.

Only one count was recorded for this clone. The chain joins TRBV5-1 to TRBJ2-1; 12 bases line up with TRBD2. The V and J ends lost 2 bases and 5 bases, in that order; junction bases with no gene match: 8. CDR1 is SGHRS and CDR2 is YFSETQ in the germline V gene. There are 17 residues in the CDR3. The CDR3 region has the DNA TGCGCCAGCAGCTTTTGGCTAGCGGGAGGGCCTAACAATGAGCAGTTCTTC. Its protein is CASSFWLAGGPNNEQFF. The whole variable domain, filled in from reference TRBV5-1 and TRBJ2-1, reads KAGVTQTPRYLIKTRGQQVTLSCSPISGHRSVSWYQQTPGQGLQFLFEYFSETQRNKGNFPGRFSGRQFSNSRSEMNVSTLELGDSALYLCASSFWLAGGPNNEQFFGPGTRLTVL.